Presented here are 15 T cell receptor beta chains from one specimen sequenced in a study of shared clonotypes between healthy human individuals. Sequencing used immunoSEQ multiplex PCR; TCRdb keeps in-frame clones, though not all of them. The sample holds about 2,100,000 clones, about 92% seen once. Terminally differentiated effector memory CD45RA+ cells were excluded from the naive CD8 cells, which were CD45RO-negative and positively selected for CCR7. What was sequenced was naive CD8+ T cells from PBMCs. Source of these receptors: a man aged 18 to 29 in good health. Some clones in this sample may be carry-over from other donors' samples.

The CDR3 loop is CASTLGPGLAAAYEQYF. In nucleotides, the CDR3 is TGTGCCAGCACCTTGGGGCCGGGACTAGCGGCGGCCTACGAGCAGTACTTC. This chain connects TRBV2 to TRBJ2-7, with 11 positions matching TRBD2. V lost 7 bases, J lost 2 bases, and 13 bases stayed unmatched. From germline, CDR1 is SNHLY and CDR2 FYNNEI. CDR3 length: 17 amino acids.

In DNA form, the CDR3 reads TGTGCCAGCAGTTTAGCCGGGGAGCTTTACTCCTACGAGCAGTACTTC. Translation: CASSLAGELYSYEQYF. The J gene is TRBJ2-7, the V gene TRBV28, with D perhaps matching TRBD2 (5 bases). Germline V CDR1 and CDR2: MDHEN, SYDVKM. The CDR3 length is 16 residues. V was cut by 2 bases and J by 0 bases, with 14 bases left in between.

The J gene is TRBJ2-7, the V gene TRBV11-1; 8 bases fit TRBD1. The CDR3 covers 15 residues. In germline, CDR1 is SGHAT, CDR2 FQDESV (reference sequence). V shed 7 bases, J shed 3 bases, and the junction held 11 bases outside the gene matches. The chain's CDR3 is CASKLEGQEFYEQYF. CDR3 nucleotide sequence: TGTGCCAGCAAATTGGAGGGACAGGAATTCTACGAGCAGTACTTC.

V gene TRBV5-6 combines with J gene TRBJ2-7; 8 nucleotides line up with TRBD1. The germline gives CDR1 SGHDT, CDR2 YYEEEE. J was trimmed by 2 bases and V by 5 bases; bases with no gene match: 6. This CDR3 comprises 14 residues. This chain's CDR3 is CASRIGTGPYEQYF. The CDR3 DNA follows: TGTGCCAGCAGGATTGGGACAGGTCCCTACGAGCAGTACTTC.

This sequence joins TRBV15 and TRBJ2-2, with D possibly matching TRBD1 (6 bases). CDR1 and CDR2 (germline): LNHNV, YYDKDF (reference sequence). V lost 0 bases to trimming and J lost 2 bases, with 10 bases between them. The CDR3 covers 16 residues. CDR3 loop: CATSREDRSNTGELFF. The CDR3 nucleotides read TGTGCCACCAGCAGAGAAGACAGGTCAAACACCGGGGAGCTGTTTTTT.

V usage is TRBV7-6 and J usage is TRBJ2-5; TRBD2 matches at 11 bases. CDR3 length: 15 amino acids. Trimming took 5 bases from V and 5 from J; bases not matched to a gene: 7. Germline V gene sequence: CDR1 SGHVS, CDR2 FNYEAQ. Written as DNA, the CDR3 is TGTGCCAGCAGCCTACTAGCGGGAGTACGGGAGACCCAGTACTTC. Translating gives CASSLLAGVRETQYF. The full variable domain, its missing parts supplied by reference TRBV7-6 and TRBJ2-5, is GAGVSQSPRYKVTKRGQDVALRCDPISGHVSLYWYRQALGQGPEFLTYFNYEAQQDKSGLPNDRFSAERPEGSISTLTIQRTEQRDSAMYRCASSLLAGVRETQYFGPGTRLLVL.

The chain recombines TRBV6-5 with TRBJ2-7; D not resolved. CDR3 length: 14 amino acids. The V end was cut by 5 bases, the J end by 0 bases, with 11 bases between. Germline V lookup: CDR1 MNHEY, CDR2 SVGAGI. The CDR3 loop is CASSDWKNSYEQYF. The CDR3 nucleotides are TGTGCCAGCAGTGACTGGAAAAACTCCTACGAGCAGTACTTC.

The rearrangement links TRBV4-3 to TRBJ2-1; a possible D gene is TRBD2 (6 bases). Deletions cut 3 bases from V and 6 bases from J, with 15 bases between. Germline V CDR1 and CDR2: LGHNA, YSLEER. This CDR3 is built from 15 residues. CDR3 sequence (DNA): TGCGCCAGCAGCCATCACGACGAGGGAGGCAATGAGCAGTTCTTC. Encoded protein: CASSHHDEGGNEQFF.

The V gene is TRBV6-6, the J gene TRBJ2-7; no clear D gene. Germline CDR1 is MNHNY and CDR2 is SVGAGI (reference sequence). V dropped 0 bases and J dropped 2 bases, with 11 bases sitting between them. The CDR3 is made up of 15 amino acids. Written as DNA, the CDR3 is TGTGCCAGCAGTTACTCCGCGGCAGAGACCTACGAGCAGTACTTC. Amino acid sequence: CASSYSAAETYEQYF.

CDR3 region: CASSQWTSGRLTDTQYF. CDR3 DNA sequence: TGCGCCAGCAGCCAATGGACTAGCGGGAGGTTGACAGATACGCAGTATTTT. This rearrangement joins TRBV4-1 to TRBJ2-3, with 14 bases lining up with TRBD2. CDR3 length: 17 residues. Germline-derived CDR1 and CDR2 are MGHRA and YSYEKL. V lost 2 bases, J lost 3 bases, and 4 bases stayed unmatched.

The rearrangement joins TRBV4-2 to TRBJ2-7; 9 bases are shared with TRBD2. CDR1 LGHNA and CDR2 YNFKEQ come from the germline V gene. The CDR3 is made up of 14 amino acids. The junction had 10 bases not matched to a gene; V was cut back by 4 bases and J by 9 bases. The CDR3 DNA is TGTGCCAGCAGCCCGACTAGCGGCGGGAGTGGGCAGTACTTC. Amino acids: CASSPTSGGSGQYF.

This rearrangement joins TRBV6-1 to TRBJ1-3; D unclear. The CDR3 has 15 amino acids. The germline CDR1 and CDR2 sequences are MNHNS and SASEGT. The V gene lost 2 bases and the J gene lost 1 base, with 9 bases spanning the gap. The DNA for the CDR3 is TGTGCCAGCAGTGAAAGGGTTTTGTCTGGAAACACCATATATTTT. It encodes CASSERVLSGNTIYF.

As regards this clone: Other DNA sequences from this sample encode an identical CDR3 as well. The chain carries TRBV10-3 and TRBJ1-2; 8 bases align to TRBD1. The CDR3 has 13 residues. Germline V gene data show CDR1 as ENHRY and CDR2 as SYGVKD. The V and J ends lost 3 bases and 8 bases, in that order; junction bases with no gene match: 5. CDR3 protein: CAISDDRGGGYTF. In nucleotides, the CDR3 is TGTGCCATCAGTGATGACAGGGGAGGGGGCTACACCTTC.

The count of this clone is one. The chain carries TRBV7-3 and TRBJ2-1, with unresolved D. This CDR3 comprises 16 residues. V shed 5 bases and J shed 6 bases, with 20 bases lying between them. Germline V gene lookup returns CDR1 SGHTA and CDR2 FQGTGA. CDR3 coding DNA: TGTGCCAGCAGCCCCCGAACGGCCCCCCCCTTCAATGAGCAGTTCTTC. Protein: CASSPRTAPPFNEQFF.

This chain connects TRBV27 to TRBJ2-1, with a weak D call TRBD2 (6 bases). V shed 6 bases and J shed 9 bases, with 15 bases lying between them. Germline values: CDR1 MNHEY, CDR2 SMNVEV (reference sequence). CDR3 length: 13 amino acids. The CDR3 DNA follows: TGTGCCAGCAGCCCCCAGGCCGGGGGTGAGCAGTTCTTC. Translating it yields CASSPQAGGEQFF.